This entry lists 17 T cell receptor beta chains sequenced from one sample in a study of cytomegalovirus exposure and HLA in healthy donors. This PCR relied on a set of 60 Vbeta primers and 13 Jbeta primers. Clones were read by immunoSEQ multiplex PCR, and TCRdb kept only the in-frame ones, dropping some. The data hold about 110,000 clones, with roughly 82% observed a single time. Sequencing was performed on PBMCs. Every receptor here comes from a woman between 50 and 59 years old in good health and CMV-seropositive.

This chain links TRBV7-9 with TRBJ2-1; D possibly corresponds to TRBD1 (7 bases). The CDR3 spans 16 residues. Trimming left V 1 base short and J 2 bases short, with 12 bases between. CDR1 and CDR2 (germline): SEHNR, FQNEAQ (reference sequence). The CDR3 DNA follows: TGTGCCAGCAGCTTAGTCGGAGGGGGCCCCTACAATGAGCAGTTCTTC. Amino acid sequence: CASSLVGGGPYNEQFF.

The chain is built from TRBV19 and TRBJ1-5, with a possible D match to TRBD1 (5 bases). The germline CDR1 and CDR2 sequences are LNHDA and SQIVND (reference sequence). The CDR3 covers 14 residues. Trimming cost V 4 bases and J 6 bases, with 13 bases left between them. The CDR3: CASSTGWGVQPQHF. The CDR3, as DNA: TGTGCCAGTAGTACGGGGTGGGGGGTTCAGCCCCAGCATTTT.

The V call is TRBV27, the J call TRBJ1-2; 7 nucleotides line up with TRBD1. CDR3 length: 13 residues. V was pared by 4 bases and J by 4 bases, with 3 bases of the junction left unmatched. CDR1 and CDR2 from the germline V gene are MNHEY and SMNVEV (reference sequence). CDR3 bases: TGTGCCAGCAGTTCTCCAGGGGGCTATGGCTACACCTTC. It encodes CASSSPGGYGYTF.

The chain combines TRBV27 with TRBJ2-3; 8 bases fit TRBD2. The germline CDR1 and CDR2 sequences are MNHEY and SMNVEV (reference sequence). The J segment lost 4 bases and the V segment lost 4 bases, leaving 7 bases of the junction unmatched. The CDR3 runs 15 residues. The CDR3 reads CASSSRAGVADTQYF. CDR3 DNA sequence: TGTGCCAGCAGTTCCAGAGCGGGGGTAGCAGATACGCAGTATTTT.

This clone was seen only a few times. Distinct nucleotide sequences in the sample also encode this CDR3. V is TRBV5-6 and J is TRBJ2-1; no reliable D call. V lost 0 bases and J 0 bases, leaving 10 bases between the germline ends. This CDR3 comprises 16 residues. Germline CDR1 SGHDT, CDR2 YYEEEE. CDR3 DNA sequence: TGTGCCAGCAGCTTGGTAGTCCTTAGCTCCTACAATGAGCAGTTCTTC. Protein product: CASSLVVLSSYNEQFF.

The chain employs TRBV19 and TRBJ1-1; the match to TRBD1 covers 8 bases. This CDR3 is built from 16 residues. V dropped 10 bases and J dropped 0; count of bases not matched to a gene: 13. The V gene's germline CDR1 is LNHDA and CDR2 SQIVND (reference sequence). The CDR3 bases are TGTGCCACTACACCTTTAGGACAGGGCTTGAACACTGAAGCTTTCTTT. Protein product: CATTPLGQGLNTEAFF.

The chain recombines TRBV7-2 with TRBJ2-1; D gene unclear. With 4 bases removed from V and 0 bases from J, the gap between germline ends came to 7 bases. CDR3 size: 14 residues. CDR1 and CDR2 (germline): SGHTA, FQGNSA. The CDR3 loop is CASSSASSYNEQFF. In DNA form, the CDR3 reads TGTGCCAGCAGCTCAGCTAGCTCCTACAATGAGCAGTTCTTC.

This sequence joins TRBV5-8 and TRBJ2-5; 13 bases line up with TRBD2. This CDR3 has 15 residues. Germline trimming cut 4 bases from V and 5 bases from J; bases unmatched to any gene: 5. The germline gives CDR1 SGHTS, CDR2 YDEGEE. Here the CDR3 DNA reads TGTGCCAGCAGCATCGGGACTAGCGGGGCTGAGACCCAGTACTTC. As protein: CASSIGTSGAETQYF.

The CDR3 sequence is CASSLSLESYLQPQHF. The CDR3 nucleotides are TGTGCCAGCAGCTTGAGTTTAGAGTCCTATCTGCAGCCCCAGCATTTT. The chain employs TRBV5-8 and TRBJ1-5, with no clear D. The CDR3 length is 16 residues. The ends were cut back, 1 base at V and 7 bases at J, with 18 bases in the middle. Germline CDR1 and CDR2: SGHTS and YDEGEE.

The chain joins TRBV13 to TRBJ2-1, with a possible D match to TRBD2 (5 bases). Germline CDR1 PRHDT, CDR2 FYEKMQ (reference sequence). This CDR3 contains 15 residues. Between the trimmed V and J ends, which lost 3 bases and 6 bases, there was a span of 15 bases. This chain's CDR3 is CASSFGAAGSNEQFF. CDR3 nucleotides: TGTGCCAGCAGCTTTGGAGCGGCGGGTAGCAATGAGCAGTTCTTC.

The rearrangement joins TRBV2 to TRBJ2-7; TRBD1 aligns across 8 bases. This CDR3 is built from 14 residues. The germline gives CDR1 SNHLY, CDR2 FYNNEI. The V gene end was trimmed by 5 bases and the J gene end by 11 bases; junction bases not matched to a gene: 14. The CDR3 protein is CASSRDRTSNGKYF. The CDR3, as DNA: TGTGCCAGCAGTAGGGACAGGACCTCTAACGGGAAGTACTTC. Supplemented by reference TRBV2 and TRBJ2-7, the full variable domain reads EPEVTQTPSHQVTQMGQEVILRCVPISNHLYFYWYRQILGQKVEFLVSFYNNEISEKSEIFDDQFSVERPDGSNFTLKIRSTKLEDSAMYFCASSRDRTSNGKYFGPGTRLTVT.

This clone was counted at least ten times. This sequence joins TRBV28 and TRBJ2-7; TRBD2 agrees at 14 bases. The V gene end was trimmed by 7 bases and the J gene end by 0 bases; junction bases not matched to a gene: 2. The CDR3 contains 15 residues. Germline V CDR1 and CDR2: MDHEN, SYDVKM. CDR3 bases: TGTGCCAGCACTGGGACTAGCGGGGGCTCCTACGAGCAGTACTTC. Protein: CASTGTSGGSYEQYF.

The J gene is TRBJ1-6, the V gene TRBV9; D is unclear. Germline loops: CDR1 SGDLS, CDR2 YYNGEE. The V end was cut by 0 bases, the J end by 5 bases, with 12 bases between. The CDR3 has 16 residues. CDR3 in DNA: TGTGCCAGCAGCGTAGGGACCTTTAGCGATAATTCACCCCTCCACTTT. Residues: CASSVGTFSDNSPLHF.

The rearrangement links TRBV7-2 to TRBJ1-3; the match to TRBD1 covers 7 bases. Germline V lookup: CDR1 SGHTA, CDR2 FQGNSA. This CDR3 has 16 amino acids. After removal of 3 bases from V and 7 bases from J, the junction contained 12 bases not matched to a gene. The CDR3 DNA reads as TGTGCCAGCAGCTTGCGGGGACAGTCGCTGGGCAACACCATATATTTT. This codes for CASSLRGQSLGNTIYF.

The rearrangement uses TRBV19 and TRBJ1-1; 7 bases agree with TRBD1. Germline CDR1 LNHDA, CDR2 SQIVND (reference sequence). V shed 1 base, J shed 6 bases, and the junction held 2 bases outside the gene matches. This CDR3 has 13 residues. CDR3 in DNA: TGTGCCAGTAGTATAGTCGGACAGGCTGAAGCTTTCTTT. This gives the protein CASSIVGQAEAFF.

The CDR3 region is CAISEGTPYEQYF. The CDR3 DNA reads TGTGCCATCAGTGAGGGGACACCGTACGAGCAGTACTTC. The V gene is TRBV10-3, the J gene TRBJ2-7, with TRBD1 as a possible D gene (6 bases). The V end was cut by 2 bases, the J end by 4 bases, with 9 bases between. CDR3 length: 13 residues. Germline CDR1 ENHRY, CDR2 SYGVKD.

The rearrangement links TRBV7-9 to TRBJ1-4; D gene ambiguous. The CDR3 is made up of 14 amino acids. The germline V gene has CDR1 SEHNR and CDR2 FQNEAQ (reference sequence). V was pared by 5 bases and J by 6 bases, with 13 bases between. CDR3: CASSPRGYDEKLFF. CDR3 sequence (DNA): TGTGCCAGCAGCCCTAGAGGGTATGATGAAAAACTGTTTTTT.